The 29 T cell receptor beta chains in this list originate from one sample, sequenced in a study of response to subunit inactivated influenza vaccine. TCRdb fed the RT-PCR reads into MiXCR, producing one record per CDR3 protein. Among hundreds of thousands of distinct CDR3 sequences listed, approximately 18% were seen once. This material consisted of PBMCs from blood, taken about 5 days after vaccination. The receptors stem from a man in his fifties or sixties who received an inactivated influenza vaccine.

The genes are TRBV12-3 or TRBV12-4 and TRBJ1-5; TRBD1 aligns across 7 bases. V was clipped by 4 bases and J by 1 base; unmatched bases: 10. CDR3 length: 17 amino acids. For the CDR3, the DNA is TGTGCCAGCAGTTCCCGTCGGTTGGGACAGAGCAATCAGCCCCAGCATTTT. Residues: CASSSRRLGQSNQPQHF.

The rearrangement joins TRBV25-1 to TRBJ2-1, with 10 bases lining up with TRBD2. This CDR3 comprises 18 residues. V dropped 3 bases and J dropped 6; count of bases not matched to a gene: 14. Germline assignment: CDR1 MGHDK and CDR2 SYGVNS. In nucleotides, the CDR3 is TGTGCCAGCAGTGACCGACCGCCGGGACTAGCGTTTGCCAATGAGCAGTTCTTC. Encoded protein: CASSDRPPGLAFANEQFF.

The genes are TRBV9 and TRBJ2-1; D is perhaps TRBD1 (5 bases). CDR1 is SGDLS, CDR2 YYNGEE, per germline. Trimming took 8 bases from V and 4 from J, leaving 13 bases between them. This CDR3 has 13 residues. The CDR3 spells CASSTVMYNEQFF. DNA of the CDR3: TGTGCCAGTTCGACAGTTATGTACAATGAGCAGTTCTTC.

This clonotype was recorded a few times. V and J are TRBV20-1 and TRBJ1-5, with 8 bases identical to TRBD1. The germline V gene has CDR1 DFQATT and CDR2 SNEGSKA (reference sequence). V lost 6 bases, J lost 4 bases, and 5 bases stayed unmatched. The CDR3 contains 13 residues. Written as DNA, the CDR3 is TGCAGTGCCCCGGACAGGGCGAATCAGCCCCAGCATTTT. This encodes CSAPDRANQPQHF.

The chain links TRBV7-2 to TRBJ2-7, with D perhaps being TRBD1 or TRBD2 (5 bases each). V lost 5 bases to trimming and J lost 2 bases, with 16 bases between them. The CDR3 has 15 residues. Germline V gives CDR1 SGHTA, CDR2 FQGNSA. The CDR3 bases are TGTGCCAGCAGCCCGGGACGCCAGTCCCCCTACGAGCAGTACTTC. It yields the protein CASSPGRQSPYEQYF.

V is TRBV20-1 and J is TRBJ2-1, with D perhaps matching TRBD2 (8 bases). The V gene lost 7 bases and the J gene lost 10 bases, with 41 bases spanning the gap. The CDR3 loop spans 20 amino acids. Germline V gene lookup returns CDR1 DFQATT and CDR2 SNEGSKA (reference sequence). The CDR3 region is CSVGPRTGIAGWPSLGEQFF. The CDR3 DNA follows: TGCAGTGTAGGGCCTAGGACAGGAATAGCGGGATGGCCCTCCCTCGGAGAGCAGTTCTTC.

The CDR3 nucleotides read TGTGCCAGCAGCTTAGTTGCGGGGGGGGGTAAAGATACGCAGTATTTT. Translating gives CASSLVAGGGKDTQYF. The chain links TRBV7-2 to TRBJ2-3, with 9 bases matching TRBD2. The V and J ends lost 1 base and 5 bases, in that order; junction bases with no gene match: 7. The V gene's germline CDR1 is SGHTA and CDR2 FQGNSA. The CDR3 covers 16 residues.

This clonotype was picked up a small number of times. This sequence joins TRBV20-1 and TRBJ2-3; D possibly uses TRBD1 or TRBD2 (6 bases each). Looked up from germline, CDR1 is DFQATT and CDR2 is SNEGSKA (reference sequence). V was clipped by 3 bases and J by 0 bases, with 19 bases between them. This CDR3 is 17 amino acids long. CDR3 DNA sequence: TGCAGTGCTAGGGACGCCGGGGGCGCCGGTAGCACAGATACGCAGTATTTT. Translating it yields CSARDAGGAGSTDTQYF.

This clonotype came up a few times. The chain carries TRBV7-2 and TRBJ2-5; possibly TRBD1 for D (6 bases). The CDR3 runs 14 residues. CDR1 is SGHTA, CDR2 FQGNSA, per germline. The germline V and J ends were trimmed by 5 bases and 1 base, with 11 bases remaining between them. CDR3 nucleotide sequence: TGTGCCAGCAGCACCCGGACAGTCCAAGAGACCCAGTACTTC. Translation: CASSTRTVQETQYF.

The chain recombines TRBV3-1 with TRBJ2-7, with 8 bases that match TRBD1. The germline V gene encodes CDR1 LGHDT and CDR2 YNNKEL (reference sequence). V was pared by 1 base and J by 2 bases, with 4 bases of the junction left unmatched. CDR3 length: 15 residues. The CDR3 DNA reads TGTGCCAGCAGCCAAGGGCAGGGGGCCGCCTACGAGCAGTACTTC. Encoded protein: CASSQGQGAAYEQYF.

This clonotype was observed at least ten times. The genes are TRBV12-3 or TRBV12-4 and TRBJ2-5, with a possible D match to TRBD1 (6 bases). CDR3 length: 13 amino acids. V shed 6 bases and J shed 2 bases, with 10 bases lying between them. The chain's CDR3 is CASRGDNQETQYF. In nucleotides, the CDR3 is TGTGCCAGCAGGGGGGACAATCAAGAGACCCAGTACTTC.

The rearrangement joins TRBV2 to TRBJ1-1; D uncertain. V was cut by 7 bases and J by 6 bases, with 9 bases left in between. The CDR3 spans 11 residues. Germline-derived CDR1 and CDR2 are SNHLY and FYNNEI. The chain's CDR3 is CASTTDAEAFF. CDR3 DNA sequence: TGTGCCAGCACCACAGACGCTGAAGCTTTCTTT.

This clonotype was seen only a few times. The chain employs TRBV6-4 and TRBJ2-1, with 10 bases that match TRBD1. CDR1 is MRHNA and CDR2 is SNTAGT in the germline V gene. The CDR3 covers 15 residues. Unmatched junction bases numbered 0, after V lost 2 bases and J lost 2 bases. The DNA of the CDR3 is TGTGCCAGCAGTGACGGACAGGGGGCCTACAATGAGCAGTTCTTC. Protein product: CASSDGQGAYNEQFF.

This clonotype was found a few times. The chain couples TRBV28 to TRBJ2-1, with D possibly TRBD2 on 5 matching bases. Trimming removed 6 bases at V and 7 bases at J, with 19 bases between. The CDR3 length is 15 residues. Germline V CDR1 and CDR2: MDHEN, SYDVKM. The CDR3: CASSRPGSLGNEQFF. DNA for the CDR3: TGTGCCAGCAGCCGCCCGGGATCATTGGGAAATGAGCAGTTCTTC.

This clonotype turned up a few times. The chain carries TRBV7-9 and TRBJ1-4; TRBD1 is a possible D gene (5 bases). The CDR3 contains 14 residues. Trimming left V 2 bases short and J 7 bases short, with 11 bases between. Germline V gives CDR1 SEHNR, CDR2 FQNEAQ (reference sequence). CDR3 region: CASSLPGVREKLFF. The CDR3 coding sequence is TGTGCCAGCAGCTTACCGGGGGTTCGTGAAAAACTGTTTTTT. Filled out from reference TRBV7-9 and TRBJ1-4, the complete variable domain reads DTGVSQNPRHKITKRGQNVTFRCDPISEHNRLYWYRQTLGQGPEFLTYFQNEAQLEKSRLLSDRFSAERPKGSFSTLEIQRTEQGDSAMYLCASSLPGVREKLFFGSGTQLSVL.

This clonotype was seen more than once but under ten times. This chain uses TRBV12-3 or TRBV12-4 with TRBJ2-7, with unresolved D. The CDR3 is 13 residues long. Trimming stripped 5 bases from V and 0 bases from J, with 8 bases between. CDR3 DNA: TGTGCCAGCAGTGTGACAAGCTCCTACGAGCAGTACTTC. Protein sequence: CASSVTSSYEQYF.

The genes are TRBV5-1 and TRBJ2-4; TRBD1 or TRBD2 may be the D gene (5 bases each). This CDR3 has 15 residues. The germline V gene has CDR1 SGHRS and CDR2 YFSETQ. With 2 bases removed from V and 0 bases from J, the gap between germline ends came to 9 bases. CDR3 nucleotides: TGCGCCAGCAGCTTCGGGACCGGAGCCAAAAACATTCAGTACTTC. Translation: CASSFGTGAKNIQYF.

In its sample, this clonotype was seen a few times. The chain is built from TRBV7-6 and TRBJ2-1; no firm D call. V lost 6 bases and J lost 2, with 8 bases in between. The CDR3 spans 13 residues. Per the germline V gene, CDR1 is SGHVS and CDR2 is FNYEAQ. The CDR3 reads CASSKLTYNEQFF. CDR3 DNA: TGTGCCAGCAGTAAACTTACCTACAATGAGCAGTTCTTC.

This clonotype was detected only a few times. CDR3 sequence (DNA): TGCAGTGCAAAAGGGGCTAGCGGGTACAATGAGCAGTTCTTC. It yields the protein CSAKGASGYNEQFF. This sequence joins TRBV20-1 and TRBJ2-1, with 8 bases fitting TRBD2. V trimming: 6 bases; J trimming: 4 bases; junction bases outside the gene matches: 8. Germline V gene sequence: CDR1 DFQATT, CDR2 SNEGSKA (reference sequence). The CDR3 has 14 amino acids.

Concerning this clonotype itself: One junction end disagrees with the germline gene, perhaps due to a read error. The chain employs TRBV6-5 and TRBJ2-6; D tentatively reads TRBD1 or TRBD2 (6 bases each). The CDR3 is 18 amino acids. CDR1 MNHEY and CDR2 SVGAGI come from the germline V gene. The CDR3 reads CASSYRRPIAEGGNVLTF. The CDR3 nucleotides are TGTGCCAGCAGTTACCGAAGACCCATAGCGGAAGGGGGCAACGTCCTGACTTTC.

This clonotype occurred a few times. The chain is built from TRBV7-2 and TRBJ2-3, with TRBD2 matching over 7 bases. The CDR3 totals 16 residues. In germline, CDR1 is SGHTA, CDR2 FQGNSA. V dropped 4 bases and J dropped 6; count of bases not matched to a gene: 13. The CDR3 DNA is TGTGCCAGCAGCTGGGGGGGACTGCCCCTTGGTGATACGCAGTATTTT. Its translation: CASSWGGLPLGDTQYF.

The chain joins TRBV7-9 to TRBJ2-7, with 7 bases matching TRBD2. This CDR3 is 15 amino acids long. Germline assignment: CDR1 SEHNR and CDR2 FQNEAQ (reference sequence). Trimming removed 3 bases from V and 4 bases from J; junction bases left unmatched: 9. For the CDR3, the DNA is TGTGCCAGCAGCTTCGTAGCGGGTGTGACTTACGAGCAGTACTTC. Translation gives CASSFVAGVTYEQYF.

This clonotype was picked up a small number of times. V is TRBV7-2 and J is TRBJ2-2; a weak D match, TRBD1 (6 bases). Germline V CDR1 and CDR2: SGHTA, FQGNSA. The CDR3 length is 15 residues. V was trimmed by 5 bases and J by 5 bases, leaving 15 bases between them. The CDR3 sequence is CASSPGTWYTGELFF. The CDR3, as DNA: TGTGCCAGCAGCCCCGGGACATGGTATACCGGGGAGCTGTTTTTT.

The chain has TRBV13 and TRBJ2-3; 9 bases fit TRBD1. J was trimmed by 7 bases and V by 5 bases; bases with no gene match: 7. The CDR3 sequence is 14 residues long. CDR1 and CDR2 (germline): PRHDT, FYEKMQ (reference sequence). DNA of the CDR3: TGTGCCAGCAGCCTGATGGGACAGGGAAATACGCAGTATTTT. It encodes CASSLMGQGNTQYF.

The chain carries TRBV12-3 or TRBV12-4 and TRBJ2-2, with 7 nucleotides matching TRBD1. There are 16 residues in the CDR3. With 5 bases clipped from V and 1 base from J, the junction kept 7 bases outside the gene matches. The CDR3 here is CASSPPQGRNTGELFF. CDR3 coding DNA: TGTGCCAGCAGTCCCCCACAGGGGCGGAACACCGGGGAGCTGTTTTTT.

A few counts support this clonotype. The chain joins TRBV20-1 to TRBJ2-5; D is undetermined. The CDR3 covers 14 residues. CDR1 is DFQATT, CDR2 SNEGSKA, per germline (reference sequence). The V end was cut by 0 bases, the J end by 2 bases, with 10 bases between. As DNA, the CDR3 is TGCAGTGCTAGAGATTCTCGCGAACAAGAGACCCAGTACTTC. Its protein product is CSARDSREQETQYF.

V gene TRBV30 combines with J gene TRBJ2-7, with D unclear. Trimming took 2 bases from V and 2 from J, leaving 10 bases between them. The CDR3 length is 13 residues. Germline lookup yields CDR1 GTSNPN and CDR2 SVGIG (reference sequence). CDR3 bases: TGTGCCTGGAGTCGGTACCCTGCCTACGAGCAGTACTTC. Translated, it gives CAWSRYPAYEQYF.

In DNA form, the CDR3 reads TGCAGTGCTATACTCTGGACCAACAATGAAAAACTGTTTTTT. Translation gives CSAILWTNNEKLFF. The chain has TRBV20-1 and TRBJ1-4; D is unresolved. Trimming removed 4 bases at V and 5 bases at J, with 14 bases between. Germline CDR1 reads DFQATT; CDR2 reads SNEGSKA (reference sequence). The CDR3 totals 14 residues.

The V gene is TRBV20-1, the J gene TRBJ2-1, with 10 bases aligning to TRBD1. The CDR3 runs 14 residues. V trimming: 4 bases; J trimming: 8 bases; junction bases outside the gene matches: 8. Germline lookup yields CDR1 DFQATT and CDR2 SNEGSKA (reference sequence). CDR3 nucleotide sequence: TGCAGTGCTATTTCCGGGACAGGGGACCATGAGCAGTTCTTC. It translates to CSAISGTGDHEQFF.